Included here is one T cell receptor beta chain sequence, with context. Its target is unknown. This entry comes from a study of blood T cells in healthy people across ages. Study-wide background: Template switching caught about one barcoded beta molecule for each two T cells.

Every donor contributed roughly 10 milliliters of peripheral blood by blood draw. General study points: Donors of long life had a larger count of naive CD4+ cells and greater diversity than aged donors.

A J-beta primer mix and a sample-barcoded 5' primer were used in a second PCR of roughly 7 to 12 cycles. Via MiXCR, TCRdb re-called the 5' RACE reads, giving one row per CDR3 protein. The data contain some 1.6 million distinct CDR3 sequences, about 31% of them seen just once; the ten biggest clones take up about 11%. This CDR3 is built from 13 residues. The TCR sequence derives from a woman aged 25 to 39 in good health. J is TRBJ2-5 and V is TRBV12-3 or TRBV12-4; no clear D. Matching the DNA end better, TRBJ2-7 makes the J call doubtful. The sequencing sample was made of blood. This CDR3 reads CASGRAAGNEQYF. The CDR3 coding sequence is TGTGCCAGCGGTAGGGCAGCCGGCAACGAGCAGTACTTC.